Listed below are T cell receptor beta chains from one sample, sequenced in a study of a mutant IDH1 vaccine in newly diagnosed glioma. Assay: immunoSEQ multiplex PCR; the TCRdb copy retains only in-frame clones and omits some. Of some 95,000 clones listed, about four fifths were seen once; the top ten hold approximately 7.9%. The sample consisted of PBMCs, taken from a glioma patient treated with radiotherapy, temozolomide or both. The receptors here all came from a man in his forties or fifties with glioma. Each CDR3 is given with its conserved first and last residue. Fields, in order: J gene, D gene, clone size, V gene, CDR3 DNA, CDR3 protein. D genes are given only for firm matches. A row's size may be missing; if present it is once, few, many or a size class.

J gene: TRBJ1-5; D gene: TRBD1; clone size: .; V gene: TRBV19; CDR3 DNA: TGTGCCACCGGGGGACAGGGTGCGAACCAGCCCCAGCATTTT; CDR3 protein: CATGGQGANQPQHF
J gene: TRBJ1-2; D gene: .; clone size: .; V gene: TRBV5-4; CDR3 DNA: TGTGCCAGCAGCTTGGGGCAGAACTATGGCTACACCTTC; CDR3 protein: CASSLGQNYGYTF
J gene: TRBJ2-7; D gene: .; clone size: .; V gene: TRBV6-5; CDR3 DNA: TGTGCCAGCAGTGCGGCGGGCTCAGCCCACGAGCAGTACTTC; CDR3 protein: CASSAAGSAHEQYF
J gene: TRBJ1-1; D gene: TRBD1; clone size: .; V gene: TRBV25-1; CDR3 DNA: TGTGCCAGCAGTGCTGGACAGGGTGATTGGCGAAACACTGAAGCTTTCTTT; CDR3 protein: CASSAGQGDWRNTEAFF
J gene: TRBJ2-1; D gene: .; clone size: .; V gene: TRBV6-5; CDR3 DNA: TGTGCCTATCCGCCCGAGGATGACTCCTACAATGAGCAGTTCTTC; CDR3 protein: CAYPPEDDSYNEQFF
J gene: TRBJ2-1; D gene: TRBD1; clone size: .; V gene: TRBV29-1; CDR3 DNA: TGCAGCGTTGAGGGACAGGGGCACAATGAGCAGTTCTTC; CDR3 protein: CSVEGQGHNEQFF
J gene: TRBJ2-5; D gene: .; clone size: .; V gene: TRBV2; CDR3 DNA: TGTGCCAGCAGAGAAGAGACCCAGTACTTC; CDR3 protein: CASREETQYF
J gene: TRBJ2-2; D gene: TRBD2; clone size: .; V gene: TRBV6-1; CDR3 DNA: TGTGCCAGCAGTGAAGAAACGGGAGGGGTCGGGGAGCTGTTTTTT; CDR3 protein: CASSEETGGVGELFF
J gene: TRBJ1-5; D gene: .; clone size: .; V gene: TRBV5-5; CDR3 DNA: TGTGCCAGCAGCTTGGTGGGCGACGATCAGCCCCAGCATTTT; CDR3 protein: CASSLVGDDQPQHF
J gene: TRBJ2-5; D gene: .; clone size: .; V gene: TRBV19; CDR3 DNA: TGTGCCAGTAGTTTTAGGACAGAAAGAGAGACCCAGTACTTC; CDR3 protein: CASSFRTERETQYF
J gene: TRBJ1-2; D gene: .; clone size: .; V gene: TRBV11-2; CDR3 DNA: TGTGCCAGCAGCTTAGATCAGAACAGGCGTTGGGGCTACACCTTC; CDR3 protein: CASSLDQNRRWGYTF
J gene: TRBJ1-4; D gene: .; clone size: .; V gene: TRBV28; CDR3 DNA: TGTGCCAGCAGCCTTATAACAGGGCGTTATAATGAAAAACTGTTTTTT; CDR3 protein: CASSLITGRYNEKLFF
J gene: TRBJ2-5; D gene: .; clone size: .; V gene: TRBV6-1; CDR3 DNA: TGTGCCAGCATCCACGGGGGGCCGCTGGAGACCCAGTACTTC; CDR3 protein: CASIHGGPLETQYF
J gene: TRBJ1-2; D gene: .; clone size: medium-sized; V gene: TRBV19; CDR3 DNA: TGTGCCAGTAGTATCCCAAACAGTCCCAACTATGGCTACACCTTC; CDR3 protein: CASSIPNSPNYGYTF
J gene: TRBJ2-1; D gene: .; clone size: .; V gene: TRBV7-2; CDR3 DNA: TGTGCCAGCAGCTTAGCAGGTTCCTACAATGAGCAGTTCTTC; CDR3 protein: CASSLAGSYNEQFF
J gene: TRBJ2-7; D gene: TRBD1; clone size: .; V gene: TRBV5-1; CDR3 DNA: TGCGCCAGCAGCTTCAGGGACAGGGTTAACCACGAGCAGTACTTC; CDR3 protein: CASSFRDRVNHEQYF
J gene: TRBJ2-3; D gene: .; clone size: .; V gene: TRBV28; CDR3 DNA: TGTGCCAGCAGTCCCTCACAGGGTGGCACAGATACGCAGTATTTT; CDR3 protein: CASSPSQGGTDTQYF
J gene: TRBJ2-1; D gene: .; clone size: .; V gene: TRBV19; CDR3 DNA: TGTGCCAGTAGTATAGCCCCCGCAGGATTTTACAATGAGCAGTTCTTC; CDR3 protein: CASSIAPAGFYNEQFF
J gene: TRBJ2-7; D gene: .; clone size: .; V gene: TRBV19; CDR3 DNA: TGTGCCAGTACCGAAGGCAGGGCCGCCTACGAGCAGTACTTC; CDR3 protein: CASTEGRAAYEQYF
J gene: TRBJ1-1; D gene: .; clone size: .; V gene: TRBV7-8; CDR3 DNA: TGTGCCAGCAGCTTAGGGGCCCAACAGGGAGAAGCTTTCTTT; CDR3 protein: CASSLGAQQGEAFF
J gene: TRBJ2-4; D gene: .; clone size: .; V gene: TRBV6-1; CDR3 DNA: TGTGCCAGCAGTGAAGGATTGGGAAACATTCAGTACTTC; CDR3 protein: CASSEGLGNIQYF
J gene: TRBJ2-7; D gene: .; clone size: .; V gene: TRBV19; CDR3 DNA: TGTGCCAGTAGTTTTGAAACAGGTTTGCCCTACGAGCAGTACTTC; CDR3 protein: CASSFETGLPYEQYF
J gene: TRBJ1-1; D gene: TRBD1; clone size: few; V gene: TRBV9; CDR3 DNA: TGTGCCAGCAGCGTCGCAGGGGGCTTTTTAACTGAAGCTTTCTTT; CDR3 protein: CASSVAGGFLTEAFF
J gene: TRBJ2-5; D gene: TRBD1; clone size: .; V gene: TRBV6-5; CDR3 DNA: TGTGCCAGCAGTCAACAGGGGGCGCTTCCAGAGACCCAGTACTTC; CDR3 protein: CASSQQGALPETQYF
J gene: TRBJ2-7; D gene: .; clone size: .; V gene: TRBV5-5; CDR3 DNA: TGTGCCAGCAGCTCCCGACAGATCTACGAGCAGTACTTC; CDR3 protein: CASSSRQIYEQYF
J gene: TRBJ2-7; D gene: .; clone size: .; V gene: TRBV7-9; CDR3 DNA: TGTGCCAGCAGCTCGGTAGGACTACGGTCCTACGAGCAGTACTTC; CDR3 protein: CASSSVGLRSYEQYF
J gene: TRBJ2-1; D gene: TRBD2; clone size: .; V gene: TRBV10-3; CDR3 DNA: TGTGCCATCAGGGGGCTAGCGGGAGATGAGCAGTTCTTC; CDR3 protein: CAIRGLAGDEQFF
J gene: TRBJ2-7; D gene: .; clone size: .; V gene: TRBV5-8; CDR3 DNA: TGTGCCAGCAGCTTGGCCAACTACGAGCAGTACTTC; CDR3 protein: CASSLANYEQYF
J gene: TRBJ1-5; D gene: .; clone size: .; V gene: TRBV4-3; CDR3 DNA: TGCGCCAGCAGCCAAGATAGGGGCAGGCGGGGTCAGCCCCAGCATTTT; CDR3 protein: CASSQDRGRRGQPQHF
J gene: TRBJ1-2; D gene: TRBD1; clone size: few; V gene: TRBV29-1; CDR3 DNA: TGCAGCGGACAGGGGATCGATGGCTACACCTTC; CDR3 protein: CSGQGIDGYTF
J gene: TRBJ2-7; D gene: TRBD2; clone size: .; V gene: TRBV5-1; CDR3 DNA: TGCGCCAGCAGCTTGTTGGCTAGCGGGAGGCCGATCTACGAGCAGTACTTC; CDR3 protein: CASSLLASGRPIYEQYF
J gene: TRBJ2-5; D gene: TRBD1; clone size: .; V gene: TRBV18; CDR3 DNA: TGTGCCAGCTCACCACCGGGACAGGGTAAAGAGACCCAGTACTTC; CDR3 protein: CASSPPGQGKETQYF
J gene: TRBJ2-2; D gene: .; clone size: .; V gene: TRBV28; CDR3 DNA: TGTGCCAGCCAGGCAGCAACGTCTGTCGGGTTCCAGCTAGTATTCCCCGGGGAGCTGTTTTTT; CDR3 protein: CASQAATSVGFQLVFPGELFF
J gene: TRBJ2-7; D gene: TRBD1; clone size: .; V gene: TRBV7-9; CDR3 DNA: TGTGCCAGCAGCTTAGGGAACAGGGGGCGCTCCTACGAGCAGTACTTC; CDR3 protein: CASSLGNRGRSYEQYF
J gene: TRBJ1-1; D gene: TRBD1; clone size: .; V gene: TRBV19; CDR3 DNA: TGTGCCAGTAGTCACCAGGGGGCGCGGAACACTGAAGCTTTCTTT; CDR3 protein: CASSHQGARNTEAFF
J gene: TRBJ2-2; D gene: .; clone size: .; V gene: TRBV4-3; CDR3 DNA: TGCGCCAGCAGCCAAGACAGAGGCTCCGGGGAGCTGTTTTTT; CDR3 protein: CASSQDRGSGELFF
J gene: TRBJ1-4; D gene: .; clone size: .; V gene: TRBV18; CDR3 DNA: TGTGCCAGCTCACCACTACGGCAGTCCGCAACTAATGAAAAACTGTTTTTT; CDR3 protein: CASSPLRQSATNEKLFF
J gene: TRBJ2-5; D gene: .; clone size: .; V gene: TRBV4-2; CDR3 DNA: TGTGCCAGCAGCCAAGCTAGCGACGGCCAGGCCCAGTACTTC; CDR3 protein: CASSQASDGQAQYF
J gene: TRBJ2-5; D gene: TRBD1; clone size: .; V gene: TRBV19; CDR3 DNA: TGTGCCAGTACCCCCGGGACAGGGGTTGAGACCCAGTACTTC; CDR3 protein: CASTPGTGVETQYF
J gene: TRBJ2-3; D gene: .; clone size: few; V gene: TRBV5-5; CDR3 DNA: TGTGCCAGCAGCCGAGACCAAGGGGTCACAGATACGCAGTATTTT; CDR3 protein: CASSRDQGVTDTQYF
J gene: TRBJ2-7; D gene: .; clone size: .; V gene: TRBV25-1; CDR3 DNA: TGTGCCAGCAGTGAATCCTTTACCGGGAAAAACTACGAGCAGTACTTC; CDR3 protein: CASSESFTGKNYEQYF
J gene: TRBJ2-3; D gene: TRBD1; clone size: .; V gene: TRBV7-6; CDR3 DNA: TGTGCCAGCAGCTTAGGACAGGGGCCTTTTGGCGTTACGCAGTATTTT; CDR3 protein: CASSLGQGPFGVTQYF
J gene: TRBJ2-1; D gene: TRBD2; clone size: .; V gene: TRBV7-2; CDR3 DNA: TGTGCCAGCAGCGCGCCCGAACTAGCGGGGGGCCCCTACAATGAGCAGTTCTTC; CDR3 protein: CASSAPELAGGPYNEQFF
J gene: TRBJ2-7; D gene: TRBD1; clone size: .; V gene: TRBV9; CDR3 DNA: TGTGCCAGCAGCCTGACCGGGACAGGCTCCTACGAGCAGTACTTC; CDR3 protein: CASSLTGTGSYEQYF